This TCR beta chain was sequenced for a study of T cell repertoires in cytomegalovirus infection. Study-wide findings and caveats: Dominating the ex vivo response were HLA-C-restricted CMV-specific TCR beta clonotypes. Carriage of CMV together with the relevant HLA was identifiable through cumulative public TCR beta family frequency.

This clonotype was detected only a few times. Its antigen remains unidentified. The V segment lost 6 bases and the J segment 2 bases; nucleotides outside the gene matches: 11. This CDR3 region has 17 residues. Germline loops: CDR1 ENHRY, CDR2 SYGVKD. In TCRdb, the reads were re-called with MiXCR into one record per CDR3 protein. The sample lists approximately 290,000 distinct CDR3 sequences, about 25% occurring once. The sample was PBMCs. This rearrangement joins TRBV10-3 to TRBJ1-2; 11 nucleotides agree with TRBD1. The receptor was isolated from a human donor in good health (CMV status not recorded). Some clones in this sample may be carry-over from other donors' samples. CDR3 region: CAIRTKGQGDDNYGYTF. CDR3 DNA: TGTGCCATCAGGACCAAGGGACAGGGGGACGACAACTATGGCTACACCTTC.